This TCR beta chain was captured by sequencing in a study of T cells after yellow fever vaccination. Across the study: Preparation of fractions with low cell numbers was performed using SMART-Seq v4 Ultra Low Input.

CDR1 and CDR2 (germline): DFQATT, SNEGSKA (reference sequence). V was pared by 6 bases and J by 4 bases, with 10 bases of the junction left unmatched. The CDR3 contains 14 residues. This clonotype was seen only a few times. Using its own MiXCR run on the 5' RACE reads, TCRdb lists one record per CDR3 protein. The sample carries some 300,000 distinct CDR3 sequences, 9.5% to 12% recorded once. This specimen consisted of CD4+ T cells sorted from PBMCs, obtained 45 days after the yellow fever booster vaccination. V usage is TRBV20-1 and J usage is TRBJ2-7; 9 nucleotides align to TRBD2. The TCR sequence derives from a man younger than 35 who received the YFV17D yellow fever vaccine. In nucleotides, the CDR3 is TGCAGTGCCAGATATCCGGGACTAGCTTACGAGCAGTACGTC. Translation gives CSARYPGLAYEQYV.